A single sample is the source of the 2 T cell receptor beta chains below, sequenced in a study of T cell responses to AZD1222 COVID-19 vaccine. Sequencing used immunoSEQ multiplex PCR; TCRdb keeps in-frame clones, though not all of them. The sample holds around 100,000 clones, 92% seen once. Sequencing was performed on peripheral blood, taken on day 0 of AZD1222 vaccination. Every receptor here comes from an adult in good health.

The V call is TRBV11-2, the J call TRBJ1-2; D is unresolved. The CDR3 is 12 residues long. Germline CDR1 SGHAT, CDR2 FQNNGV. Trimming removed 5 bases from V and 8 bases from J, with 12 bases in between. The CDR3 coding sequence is TGTGCCAGCAGCCAGATATTTGGGGGCTACACCTTC. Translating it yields CASSQIFGGYTF.

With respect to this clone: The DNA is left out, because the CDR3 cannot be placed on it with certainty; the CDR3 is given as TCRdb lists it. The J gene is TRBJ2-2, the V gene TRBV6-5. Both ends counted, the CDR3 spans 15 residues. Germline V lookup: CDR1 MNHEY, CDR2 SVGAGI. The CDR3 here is CASSYSRFGAGELFF.